What follows describes a single T cell receptor beta chain. Per the original data handling: By means of reference gene primer amplification, nucleated cell counts were estimated. Clones were read by immunoSEQ multiplex PCR, and TCRdb kept only the in-frame ones, dropping some. From that table come the V and J calls and clone size; the DNA was used to work out D and trimming. The sample records roughly 62,000 clones, around 90% being singletons. This sample is part of a study of blood T cell repertoires in COVID-19. Across the study: Acute and convalescent COVID-19 samples came from the United States, Italy and Spain. Sample material is recorded as cDNA or gDNA derived from T cells, B-cell-depleted T cells, or PBMCs.

This CDR3 contains 15 residues. The ends were cut back, 3 bases at V and 8 bases at J, with 16 bases in the middle. Germline V lookup: CDR1 LNHDA, CDR2 SQIVND (reference sequence). This TCR came from a human donor with active COVID-19. The donor label of this sample is uncertain. This chain uses TRBV19 with TRBJ2-2, with D possibly matching TRBD1 (5 bases). Specimen: peripheral blood. The CDR3 nucleotides are TGTGCCAGTAGTATTAGGGCAGGGCATCAGGGGGAGCTGTTTTTT. Translated, it gives CASSIRAGHQGELFF.